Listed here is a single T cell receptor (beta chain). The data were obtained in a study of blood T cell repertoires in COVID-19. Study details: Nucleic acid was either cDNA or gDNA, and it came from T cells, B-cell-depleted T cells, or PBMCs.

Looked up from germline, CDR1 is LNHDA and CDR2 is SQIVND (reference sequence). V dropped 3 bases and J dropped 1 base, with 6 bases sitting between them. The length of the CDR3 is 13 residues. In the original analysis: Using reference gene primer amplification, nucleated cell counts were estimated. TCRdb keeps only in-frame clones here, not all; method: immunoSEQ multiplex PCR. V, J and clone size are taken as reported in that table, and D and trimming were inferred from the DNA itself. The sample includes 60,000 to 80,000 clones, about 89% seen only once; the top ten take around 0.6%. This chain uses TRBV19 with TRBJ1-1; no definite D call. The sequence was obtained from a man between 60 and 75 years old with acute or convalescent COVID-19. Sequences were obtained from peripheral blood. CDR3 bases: TGTGCCAGTAGTATTGAGGGGAACACTGAAGCTTTCTTT. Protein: CASSIEGNTEAFF.